What follows is one T cell receptor (beta chain) and its context. The antigen is unknown. TCRdb called the multiplex PCR reads again in MiXCR, with one record for every CDR3 protein. The data show some 53,000 distinct CDR3 sequences, roughly 39% seen once. The data stem from a study of breast tumors, draining lymph nodes, adjacent tissues. Notes on the study in general: Tumors had less TCR diversity than lymph nodes, more than nontumor tissue. Tumor T cell lymph node origin was a supported hypothesis, not proven. Findings are consistent with lymph node origin and intratumoral expansion of most tumor T cells.

The V end lost 1 base, the J end lost 4 bases, and 15 bases lay between the germline ends. The CDR3 runs 16 residues. CDR1 and CDR2 (germline): KGHDR, SFDVKD. The origin of this receptor is a female donor with breast cancer. Some clones in this sample may be carry-over from other donors' samples. The sequenced material came from breast tumor tissue. The rearrangement uses TRBV24-1 and TRBJ1-2, with D perhaps matching TRBD1 (6 bases). The CDR3 DNA sequence: TGTGCCACCAGTGATTTTCTCCCAGGGGCGATCTATGGCTACACCTTC. This translates into CATSDFLPGAIYGYTF.